This T cell receptor beta chain was recovered during a study of blood T cell repertoires in COVID-19. Study summary: COVID-19 samples, acute and convalescent, were from the United States, Italy and Spain.

For this clone: Its ends do not fully match the called genes, so a read error is possible.

In the authors' methods: Estimated nucleated cell counts came from reference gene primer amplification. TCRdb's copy holds only in-frame clones and misses some; the assay was immunoSEQ multiplex PCR. The DNA gave D and trimming, while V, J and clone size come from that table. The sample holds roughly 86,000 clones, around four fifths seen once. The sample taken for sequencing was peripheral blood. This receptor was taken from a woman in her 70s with acute or convalescent COVID-19.

CDR3 bases: TGTGCCAGCGGACCGGGAATAAGCTCCCACGAGCAGTACTTC. Amino acid sequence: CASGPGISSHEQYF. J is TRBJ2-7 and V is TRBV2, with D possibly TRBD2 on 5 matching bases. This CDR3 is 14 amino acids long. Germline V lookup: CDR1 SNHLY, CDR2 FYNNEI.